The 16 T cell receptor beta chains presented below share a single source sample, sequenced in a study of blood T cell repertoires in COVID-19. Repertoires were generated with immunoSEQ multiplex PCR, while TCRdb's copy carries only in-frame clones and drops some. The sample lists 90,000 or so clones; over 80% were seen once. Input material: peripheral blood. The origin of the receptors is a human donor with active COVID-19. The donor label of this sample is uncertain.

In its sample, this clone was seen once. This chain connects TRBV5-5 to TRBJ2-7; tentative D call: TRBD2 (5 bases). Trimming removed 4 bases from V and 1 base from J, with 24 bases in between. The CDR3 is 18 residues long. CDR1 SGHKS and CDR2 YYEKEE come from the germline V gene (reference sequence). DNA of the CDR3: TGTGCCAGCAGCCCCGGTATGGGTAGCTCCATAGCGTCCTACGAGCAGTACTTC. Translated, it gives CASSPGMGSSIASYEQYF.

The V and J genes are TRBV7-2 and TRBJ1-2, with TRBD1 as a possible D gene (5 bases). The V gene lost 5 bases and the J gene lost 7 bases, with 11 bases spanning the gap. Germline assignment: CDR1 SGHTA and CDR2 FQGNSA. This CDR3 is 12 amino acids long. CDR3 residues: CASSPYQGGYTF. DNA for the CDR3: TGTGCCAGCAGCCCGTATCAGGGTGGCTACACCTTC.

This sequence joins TRBV6-5 and TRBJ2-5; 9 bases align to TRBD2. The CDR3 is 15 residues long. CDR1 is MNHEY, CDR2 SVGAGI, per germline. V lost 4 bases and J lost 2; bases outside the gene matches: 5. The CDR3 DNA reads TGTGCCAGCAGTTCCGAGCGGGGGGTACAAGAGACCCAGTACTTC. Protein: CASSSERGVQETQYF.

The chain uses TRBV6-6 and TRBJ1-2; 10 bases are shared with TRBD1. The CDR3 contains 14 residues. In germline, CDR1 is MNHNY, CDR2 SVGAGI (reference sequence). With V trimmed by 6 bases and J by 8 bases, 9 bases remained unmatched. The CDR3 sequence is CASSRGGTGVGYTF. The CDR3 bases are TGTGCCAGCAGCCGAGGGGGGACAGGGGTCGGCTACACCTTC.

The V call is TRBV9, the J call TRBJ2-3, with 8 positions matching TRBD2. Germline CDR1 and CDR2: SGDLS and YYNGEE. CDR3 length equals 17 residues. Trimming took 0 bases from V and 2 from J; bases not matched to a gene: 8. CDR3 sequence (DNA): TGTGCCAGCAGCGTAGATCTGGCGGGGGGAGCCACAGATACGCAGTATTTT. Amino acids: CASSVDLAGGATDTQYF.

The chain links TRBV5-1 to TRBJ2-1; TRBD2 aligns across 11 bases. Germline V gene data show CDR1 as SGHRS and CDR2 as YFSETQ. The length of the CDR3 is 16 residues. Trimming cost V 4 bases and J 4 bases; bases outside gene matches: 7. CDR3 sequence: CASSDLTSGGYNEQFF. The CDR3 region has the DNA TGCGCCAGCAGCGACCTAACTAGCGGGGGTTACAATGAGCAGTTCTTC. Drawing the rest from reference TRBV5-1 and TRBJ2-1, the complete variable domain is KAGVTQTPRYLIKTRGQQVTLSCSPISGHRSVSWYQQTPGQGLQFLFEYFSETQRNKGNFPGRFSGRQFSNSRSEMNVSTLELGDSALYLCASSDLTSGGYNEQFFGPGTRLTVL.

The chain carries TRBV5-1 and TRBJ2-3; perhaps TRBD2 as D (7 bases). The CDR3 extends over 15 amino acids. The V gene lost 0 bases and the J gene lost 4 bases, with 12 bases spanning the gap. Germline V gene lookup returns CDR1 SGHRS and CDR2 YFSETQ. The CDR3 loop reads CASSLARGLPDTQYF. The CDR3 nucleotides read TGCGCCAGCAGCTTGGCGCGGGGGCTCCCAGATACGCAGTATTTT.

This CDR3 reads CASSYLGGNTEAFF. In DNA, the CDR3 is TGTGCCAGCAGTTACCTAGGGGGCAACACTGAAGCTTTCTTT. The chain has TRBV6-5 and TRBJ1-1, with 7 bases aligning to TRBD1. The J segment lost 2 bases and the V segment lost 2 bases, leaving 2 bases of the junction unmatched. Germline V gene data show CDR1 as MNHEY and CDR2 as SVGAGI. This CDR3 spans 14 amino acids.

The J gene is TRBJ1-1, the V gene TRBV10-1, with 7 bases matching TRBD1. Losses at the gene ends were 4 bases for V and 4 bases for J; bases not matched to a gene: 3. This CDR3 is built from 13 residues. Germline CDR1 is WNHNN and CDR2 is SYGVQD (reference sequence). The chain's CDR3 is CASSAGTATEAFF. The CDR3, as DNA: TGCGCCAGCAGTGCTGGGACAGCCACTGAAGCTTTCTTT.

This sequence joins TRBV6-5 and TRBJ2-3; 12 nucleotides agree with TRBD2. Unmatched junction bases numbered 5, after V lost 2 bases and J lost 5 bases. The CDR3 is made up of 16 amino acids. Germline V gene data show CDR1 as MNHEY and CDR2 as SVGAGI. The CDR3 nucleotides read TGTGCCAGCAGTTACGCTAGCGGGGGGGTCAAAGATACGCAGTATTTT. It codes for CASSYASGGVKDTQYF.

This clone was detected only once. The genes are TRBV5-6 and TRBJ2-3; perhaps TRBD2 as D (6 bases). The CDR3 is made up of 14 amino acids. Germline-derived CDR1 and CDR2 are SGHDT and YYEEEE. V was trimmed by 1 base and J by 9 bases, leaving 15 bases between them. CDR3 DNA: TGTGCCAGCAGCTTGATGGCGGGGAGTCTCACGCAGTATTTT. Translation gives CASSLMAGSLTQYF.

V gene TRBV11-2 combines with J gene TRBJ1-1; a weak D match, TRBD1 (5 bases). This CDR3 comprises 16 residues. Deletions cut 3 bases from V and 2 bases from J, with 16 bases between. Germline V gene sequence: CDR1 SGHAT, CDR2 FQNNGV. The CDR3 spells CASSLGVLGGNTEAFF. The CDR3, as DNA: TGTGCCAGCAGCTTGGGGGTCCTGGGGGGAAACACTGAAGCTTTCTTT.

J is TRBJ1-2 and V is TRBV28; 12 nucleotides align to TRBD1. The germline V gene has CDR1 MDHEN and CDR2 SYDVKM. The CDR3 contains 19 residues. V lost 2 bases, J lost 6 bases, and 16 bases stayed unmatched. CDR3 nucleotides: TGTGCCAGCAGTTTAACAACCGGCGGGACAGGGGGCGATCCGCATGGCTACACCTTC. Translation: CASSLTTGGTGGDPHGYTF.

This sequence joins TRBV7-9 and TRBJ2-5; D possibly corresponds to TRBD2 (5 bases). CDR3 length: 13 amino acids. V shed 2 bases and J shed 7 bases, with 11 bases lying between them. Per germline, CDR1 SEHNR and CDR2 FQNEAQ (reference sequence). The CDR3 bases are TGTGCCAGCAGCTTAAAGGACCGGGGGACCCAGTACTTC. It encodes CASSLKDRGTQYF.

The chain has TRBV27 and TRBJ1-1; no reliable D call. Germline loops: CDR1 MNHEY, CDR2 SMNVEV (reference sequence). V was pared by 5 bases and J by 5 bases, with 18 bases between. The CDR3 has 15 residues. CDR3: CASSVAHRYLTEAFF. The CDR3 DNA is TGTGCCAGCAGTGTGGCCCATCGTTATCTGACTGAAGCTTTCTTT.

The V and J genes are TRBV5-1 and TRBJ2-3; perhaps TRBD2 as D (5 bases). In germline, CDR1 is SGHRS, CDR2 YFSETQ. This CDR3 contains 11 residues. V lost 3 bases to trimming and J lost 6 bases, with 5 bases between them. The DNA for the CDR3 is TGCGCCAGCAGCTGGGAGGATACGCAGTATTTT. Its protein product is CASSWEDTQYF.